These 7 T cell receptor beta chains were sequenced from one sample in a study of early T cells in non-severe SARS-CoV-2 infection (dated by TCRdb to the early 2020s). Library preparation used 5' RACE. Sequencing instrument: NextSeq 500. In TCRdb, the public reads were trimmed at Q25 with fastp and aligned with MiXCR, with productive beta chains retained. CDR3 protein sequences are deduplicated, and each keeps its most common genes and DNA. The table for this sample lists 60,000 to 90,000 distinct CDR3 sequences; approximately 16% of them were counted only once. Of the sample, less than 3.5% is held by the ten largest clones. Sequencing was done on a sample of whole blood. These receptors all come from an adult who was a healthcare worker with PCR-confirmed SARS-CoV-2 infection or an uninfected control (not recorded which).

The V gene is TRBV12-3 or TRBV12-4, the J gene TRBJ2-7, with 12 bases matching TRBD2. Trimming took 7 bases from V and 4 from J; bases not matched to a gene: 5. This CDR3 has 14 amino acids. The CDR3 DNA follows: TGTGCCAGCAATTCCGGACTAGCGGGGTACGAGCAGTACTTC. Translating gives CASNSGLAGYEQYF.

This clonotype has a handful of counts. This chain links TRBV19 with TRBJ1-1; D gene unclear. Trimming removed 3 bases from V and 0 bases from J, with 14 bases in between. CDR1 LNHDA and CDR2 SQIVND come from the germline V gene (reference sequence). The CDR3 consists of 16 residues. CDR3 nucleotides: TGTGCCAGTAGTATGTTGCGAATGGTCATGAACACTGAAGCTTTCTTT. Encoded protein: CASSMLRMVMNTEAFF.

J is TRBJ1-1 and V is TRBV9, with unresolved D. CDR1 SGDLS and CDR2 YYNGEE come from the germline V gene. V lost 0 bases and J lost 7, with 7 bases in between. The CDR3 is made up of 12 amino acids. The CDR3 region has the DNA TGTGCCAGCAGCGTAGGCGGAGGTGAAGCTTTCTTT. Amino acid sequence: CASSVGGGEAFF.

The chain recombines TRBV10-2 with TRBJ2-5, with D maybe TRBD2 (6 bases). The V gene lost 6 bases and the J gene lost 5 bases, with 16 bases spanning the gap. CDR1 WSHSY and CDR2 SAAADI come from the germline V gene. This CDR3 comprises 14 residues. The chain's CDR3 is CASRALTSAETQYF. DNA for the CDR3: TGCGCCAGCAGGGCCCTGACTAGTGCGGAGACCCAGTACTTC.

This clonotype was seen a few times. The rearrangement joins TRBV3-1 to TRBJ2-2, with TRBD2 matching over 8 bases. The germline V gene has CDR1 LGHDT and CDR2 YNNKEL (reference sequence). The ends lost 4 bases at V and 3 bases at J; junction bases unmatched: 13. The CDR3 runs 18 residues. This chain's CDR3 is CASSPGLASGGHTGELFF. The DNA for the CDR3 is TGTGCCAGCAGCCCCGGACTAGCCTCTGGAGGTCACACCGGGGAGCTGTTTTTT.

The chain combines TRBV7-6 with TRBJ2-2; no firm D call. Germline values: CDR1 SGHVS, CDR2 FNYEAQ. V lost 5 bases and J lost 7, with 11 bases in between. CDR3 length: 13 residues. The CDR3 sequence is CASSQLARGELFF. In DNA, the CDR3 is TGTGCCAGCAGCCAATTAGCCCGCGGGGAGCTGTTTTTT.

This clonotype was seen at least ten times. The chain employs TRBV6-6 and TRBJ1-1, with D possibly being TRBD1 (5 bases). This CDR3 spans 14 amino acids. Germline V gene data show CDR1 as MNHNY and CDR2 as SVGAGI (reference sequence). The ends were cut back, 5 bases at V and 6 bases at J, with 16 bases in the middle. CDR3 region: CASSPGTLGAEAFF. In DNA form, the CDR3 reads TGTGCCAGCAGTCCGGGGACCCTCGGGGCTGAAGCTTTCTTT.